This is a list of T cell receptor beta chains from one sample in a study of blood T cell repertoires in COVID-19. This table comes from immunoSEQ multiplex PCR, and its TCRdb copy is limited to in-frame clones, with some not included. Here the sample spans a few hundred thousand clones, 86% being singletons. The sequenced sample was peripheral blood. These TCRs come from a man between 45 and 60 years old with acute or convalescent COVID-19. Each CDR3 is given with its conserved first and last residue. Each record gives: J gene, D gene, V gene, clone size, CDR3 protein, CDR3 DNA. A D gene is named only where the DNA matches it firmly. Rows may omit the clone size; those that give it use once, few, many or a size class.

j_gene: TRBJ1-4; d_gene: TRBD1; v_gene: TRBV7-2; abundance: NA; CDR3aa: CASSPRQGANEKLFF; CDR3nt: TGTGCCAGCAGCCCGCGACAGGGGGCTAATGAAAAACTGTTTTTT
j_gene: TRBJ1-2; d_gene: TRBD1; v_gene: TRBV3-1/TRBV3-2; abundance: NA; CDR3aa: CASSSDRGPYGYTF; CDR3nt: TGTGCCAGCAGCTCGGACAGGGGGCCCTATGGCTACACCTTC
j_gene: TRBJ1-2; d_gene: TRBD1; v_gene: TRBV3-1/TRBV3-2; abundance: few; CDR3aa: CASSIRQGSGGYTF; CDR3nt: TGTGCCAGCAGCATCCGACAGGGCTCAGGAGGCTACACCTTC
j_gene: TRBJ2-1; d_gene: TRBD2; v_gene: TRBV2; abundance: NA; CDR3aa: CASSTPLRSRGGGGNEQFF; CDR3nt: TGTGCCAGCAGTACTCCTCTTCGCTCTCGCGGGGGCGGGGGGAATGAGCAGTTCTTC
j_gene: TRBJ2-1; d_gene: NA; v_gene: TRBV6-4; abundance: NA; CDR3aa: CASSDSHGRGYNEQFF; CDR3nt: TGTGCCAGCAGTGACTCCCACGGGCGAGGGTACAATGAGCAGTTCTTC
j_gene: TRBJ1-6; d_gene: NA; v_gene: TRBV5-1; abundance: NA; CDR3aa: CASSWGGTANSPLHF; CDR3nt: TGCGCCAGCAGCTGGGGGGGGACTGCCAATTCACCCCTCCACTTT
j_gene: TRBJ1-1; d_gene: NA; v_gene: TRBV9; abundance: NA; CDR3aa: CASSVDSGSGGTEAFF; CDR3nt: TGTGCCAGCAGCGTAGATTCGGGGTCCGGGGGCACTGAAGCTTTCTTT
j_gene: TRBJ1-6; d_gene: TRBD1; v_gene: TRBV2; abundance: NA; CDR3aa: CASSPGQVNYNSPLHF; CDR3nt: TGTGCCAGCAGTCCGGGACAGGTGAACTATAATTCACCCCTCCACTTT
j_gene: TRBJ1-1; d_gene: NA; v_gene: TRBV30; abundance: NA; CDR3aa: CAWTGSYTEAFF; CDR3nt: TGTGCCTGGACCGGGTCTTACACTGAAGCTTTCTTT
j_gene: TRBJ1-1; d_gene: TRBD1; v_gene: TRBV7-2; abundance: NA; CDR3aa: CASSSRQGRNTEAFF; CDR3nt: TGTGCCAGCAGCTCAAGACAGGGGCGTAACACTGAAGCTTTCTTT
j_gene: TRBJ1-1; d_gene: TRBD1; v_gene: TRBV10-3; abundance: NA; CDR3aa: CAISDNRGPDEAFF; CDR3nt: TGTGCCATCAGTGATAACAGGGGGCCTGATGAAGCTTTCTTT
j_gene: TRBJ2-7; d_gene: NA; v_gene: TRBV18; abundance: NA; CDR3aa: CASSVKQGASGEQYF; CDR3nt: TGTGCCAGCTCAGTAAAACAGGGCGCGAGCGGCGAGCAGTACTTC
j_gene: TRBJ1-4; d_gene: NA; v_gene: TRBV6-5; abundance: NA; CDR3aa: CASSYSSLEKLFF; CDR3nt: TGTGCCAGCAGTTACTCGAGCCTGGAAAAACTGTTTTTT
j_gene: TRBJ1-1; d_gene: NA; v_gene: TRBV10-1; abundance: once; CDR3aa: CASSESAGMNTEAFF; CDR3nt: TGCGCCAGCAGTGAGTCGGCAGGGATGAACACTGAAGCTTTCTTT
j_gene: TRBJ1-3; d_gene: NA; v_gene: TRBV12-3/TRBV12-4; abundance: once; CDR3aa: CASSISLGNTIYF; CDR3nt: TGTGCCAGCAGCATCTCCCTAGGAAACACCATATATTTT
j_gene: TRBJ1-1; d_gene: TRBD1; v_gene: TRBV18; abundance: NA; CDR3aa: CASSRDREIEAFF; CDR3nt: TGTGCCAGCTCACGGGACAGAGAGATTGAAGCTTTCTTT
j_gene: TRBJ2-2; d_gene: TRBD1; v_gene: TRBV27; abundance: NA; CDR3aa: CASKDRGLNGELFF; CDR3nt: TGTGCCAGCAAGGACAGGGGGCTGAACGGGGAGCTGTTTTTT
j_gene: TRBJ2-3; d_gene: NA; v_gene: TRBV18; abundance: once; CDR3aa: CASSLRGPSADTQYF; CDR3nt: TGTGCCAGCTCACTGCGGGGGCCTAGCGCAGATACGCAGTATTTT
j_gene: TRBJ2-1; d_gene: TRBD2; v_gene: TRBV5-1; abundance: NA; CDR3aa: CASSQRGAPNEQFF; CDR3nt: TGCGCCAGCAGCCAGCGGGGGGCCCCCAATGAGCAGTTCTTC
j_gene: TRBJ2-1; d_gene: NA; v_gene: TRBV21-1; abundance: NA; CDR3aa: CASRPRTGYNEQFF; CDR3nt: TGTGCCAGCAGGCCACGGACAGGGTACAATGAGCAGTTCTTC
j_gene: TRBJ1-1; d_gene: NA; v_gene: TRBV6-5; abundance: NA; CDR3aa: CASGGEVPNTEAFF; CDR3nt: TGTGCCAGTGGGGGGGAGGTGCCTAACACTGAAGCTTTCTTT
j_gene: TRBJ2-1; d_gene: NA; v_gene: TRBV3-1/TRBV3-2; abundance: NA; CDR3aa: CASRDTFYNEQFF; CDR3nt: TGTGCCAGCAGGGACACTTTCTACAATGAGCAGTTCTTC
j_gene: TRBJ1-2; d_gene: NA; v_gene: TRBV27; abundance: NA; CDR3aa: CASSLSGDSIRYGYTF; CDR3nt: TGTGCCAGCAGTTTATCGGGAGATTCAATACGCTATGGCTACACCTTC
j_gene: TRBJ2-3; d_gene: NA; v_gene: TRBV4-1; abundance: NA; CDR3aa: CASSQDSSGGTDTQYF; CDR3nt: TGCGCCAGCAGCCAAGACAGTAGCGGTGGCACAGATACGCAGTATTTT
j_gene: TRBJ2-1; d_gene: NA; v_gene: TRBV19; abundance: NA; CDR3aa: CASRSGDIYNEQFF; CDR3nt: TGTGCCAGTAGATCTGGGGACATCTACAATGAGCAGTTCTTC
j_gene: TRBJ1-4; d_gene: TRBD1; v_gene: TRBV30; abundance: NA; CDR3aa: CAWSGGQGHEKLFF; CDR3nt: TGTGCCTGGAGTGGAGGACAGGGGCATGAAAAACTGTTTTTT